This TCR beta chain was recorded in a study of shared clonotypes between healthy human individuals. Study outcomes and limitations: Sampling covered blood only; tissue repertoires likely differ.

About this clone itself: The antigen remains undetermined.

The quantity of DNA used in unsorted PBMC replicate PCRs was 300 ng, corresponding to 30,000 to 35,000 T cell genomes. Ten immunoSEQ deep assay plates were used by the authors to sequence unsorted PBMC DNA. The repertoire was sequenced with immunoSEQ multiplex PCR; TCRdb's copy has only in-frame clones and lacks some. This sample has roughly 480,000 clones, with 70% to 85% found just once. The V gene end was trimmed by 2 bases and the J gene end by 7 bases; junction bases not matched to a gene: 5. Germline V lookup: CDR1 SGHVS, CDR2 FQNEAQ. CDR3 size: 15 residues. The source material was PBMCs. This TCR was sampled from a woman in her forties in good health. Some clones in this sample may be carry-over from other donors' samples. The chain has TRBV7-8 and TRBJ2-1; 10 nucleotides agree with TRBD2. CDR3: CASSLRAGGSNEQFF. DNA of the CDR3: TGTGCCAGCAGCTTAAGAGCGGGAGGGTCGAATGAGCAGTTCTTC.